The 31 T cell receptor beta chains presented below share a single source sample, sequenced in a study of T cell responses to AZD1222 COVID-19 vaccine. TCRdb keeps only in-frame clones here, not all; method: immunoSEQ multiplex PCR. This sample has 95,000 to 150,000 clones; around 90% occur once, and the top ten carry 4% to 5%. This specimen consisted of peripheral blood, obtained 28 days after the second dose of the MenACWY control vaccine. These receptors were taken from an adult who received the MenACWY meningococcal vaccine as a control.

This chain uses TRBV7-9 with TRBJ2-1, with TRBD2 as a possible D gene (5 bases). The germline V gene encodes CDR1 SEHNR and CDR2 FQNEAQ (reference sequence). V was pared by 3 bases and J by 6 bases, with 15 bases between. The CDR3 is made up of 15 amino acids. The CDR3 protein is CASSFERIGINEQFF. CDR3 DNA sequence: TGTGCCAGCAGCTTTGAGCGGATCGGAATCAATGAGCAGTTCTTC.

The chain carries TRBV7-9 and TRBJ2-7; 10 bases agree with TRBD1. CDR1 and CDR2 from the germline V gene are SEHNR and FQNEAQ (reference sequence). The CDR3 is 16 residues long. V lost 6 bases, J lost 4 bases, and 12 bases stayed unmatched. In nucleotides, the CDR3 is TGTGCCAGCAGTTTCGACCGGGACAGGGGATCGTACGAGCAGTACTTC. Protein sequence: CASSFDRDRGSYEQYF.

This clone came up once. V and J are TRBV7-7 and TRBJ2-2; no clear D gene. V lost 5 bases to trimming and J lost 1 base, with 11 bases between them. CDR3 length: 15 amino acids. CDR1 SSHAT and CDR2 FNYEAQ come from the germline V gene (reference sequence). The CDR3 spells CASSRLSGNTGELFF. The CDR3, as DNA: TGTGCCAGCAGCCGCCTCTCGGGGAACACCGGGGAGCTGTTTTTT.

The chain is built from TRBV18 and TRBJ2-7, with a possible D match to TRBD2 (6 bases). The V and J ends lost 0 bases and 7 bases respectively, with 22 bases between them. Germline loops: CDR1 KGHSH, CDR2 LQKENI. CDR3 length: 17 residues. CDR3 nucleotide sequence: TGTGCCAGCTCACCACCGAAACGACTAGGTGGGTCTTTGGAGCAGTACTTC. Its protein is CASSPPKRLGGSLEQYF.

The genes are TRBV6-2 or TRBV6-3 and TRBJ1-5; no firm D call. The CDR3 contains 17 residues. The germline V and J ends were trimmed by 6 bases and 0 bases, with 18 bases remaining between them. Germline-derived CDR1 and CDR2 are MNHEY and SVGEGT. The CDR3 reads CASSNTLTVYSNQPQHF. The CDR3 nucleotides are TGTGCCAGCAGCAATACCCTGACCGTGTATAGCAATCAGCCCCAGCATTTT.

The rearrangement joins TRBV11-1 to TRBJ2-1; TRBD1 might be the D (5 bases). V dropped 5 bases and J dropped 0 bases, with 11 bases sitting between them. CDR3 size: 15 residues. The germline CDR1 and CDR2 sequences are SGHAT and FQDESV (reference sequence). CDR3 amino acids: CASSLTDPSYNEQFF. CDR3 sequence (DNA): TGTGCCAGCAGCCTGACAGATCCCTCCTACAATGAGCAGTTCTTC.

This chain joins TRBV7-9 and TRBJ2-5; 10 bases are a match to TRBD1. Germline V lookup: CDR1 SEHNR, CDR2 FQNEAQ (reference sequence). The CDR3 contains 16 residues. The V and J ends lost 7 bases and 4 bases, in that order; junction bases with no gene match: 12. CDR3 in amino acids: CASKDWGQGIGETQYF. In DNA form, the CDR3 reads TGTGCCAGCAAGGATTGGGGACAGGGGATTGGAGAGACCCAGTACTTC.

V is TRBV10-3 and J is TRBJ2-5, with 7 bases that match TRBD2. CDR3 size: 15 residues. J gave up 1 base and V 6 bases, and 8 bases lay outside the gene matches. From germline, CDR1 is ENHRY and CDR2 SYGVKD. Here the CDR3 DNA reads TGTGCCATCAGGGAGGGGAGACTAGCCCAAGAGACCCAGTACTTC. Its translation is CAIREGRLAQETQYF.

This chain links TRBV6-4 with TRBJ1-1; D unclear. The CDR3 runs 13 residues. The V gene's germline CDR1 is MRHNA and CDR2 SNTAGT. Trimming took off 5 bases at V and 2 bases at J, with 9 bases between the two ends. The CDR3: CASSFQINTEAFF. DNA of the CDR3: TGTGCCAGCAGTTTCCAGATAAACACTGAAGCTTTCTTT.

This sequence joins TRBV3-1 (or the pseudogene TRBV3-2) and TRBJ2-1; the match to TRBD2 covers 7 bases. Germline CDR1 reads LGHDT; CDR2 reads YNNKEL (reference sequence). This CDR3 region has 12 residues. The J segment lost 8 bases and the V segment lost 4 bases, leaving 2 bases of the junction unmatched. CDR3 in DNA: TGTGCCAGCAGCCGGACTAGTTATGAGCAGTTCTTC. Residues: CASSRTSYEQFF.

J is TRBJ2-1 and V is TRBV11-2; 10 bases fit TRBD2. V was clipped by 5 bases and J by 7 bases; unmatched bases: 5. Germline V gene sequence: CDR1 SGHAT, CDR2 FQNNGV. The CDR3 has 14 residues. CDR3 in DNA: TGTGCCAGCAGCCCAGCGGGAGGGCCAAATGAGCAGTTCTTC. It specifies CASSPAGGPNEQFF. Full variable domain (remainder filled in from reference TRBV11-2 and TRBJ2-1): EAGVAQSPRYKIIEKRQSVAFWCNPISGHATLYWYQQILGQGPKLLIQFQNNGVVDDSQLPKDRFSAERLKGVDSTLKIQPAKLEDSAVYLCASSPAGGPNEQFFGPGTRLTVL.

This chain joins TRBV7-3 and TRBJ1-1, with 10 bases fitting TRBD1. Germline assignment: CDR1 SGHTA and CDR2 FQGTGA. The CDR3 runs 15 residues. Trimming cost V 1 base and J 1 base; bases outside gene matches: 0. The CDR3 nucleotides are TGTGCCAGCAGCTTAAGGGACAGGGGGAACACTGAAGCTTTCTTT. Its protein product is CASSLRDRGNTEAFF. Together with reference TRBV7-3 and TRBJ1-1, the CDR3 gives the full variable domain: GAGVSQTPSNKVTEKGKYVELRCDPISGHTALYWYRQSLGQGPEFLIYFQGTGAADDSGLPNDRFFAVRPEGSVSTLKIQRTERGDSAVYLCASSLRDRGNTEAFFGQGTRLTVV.

As concerns this clone: The sample contains more than one DNA sequence encoding this CDR3. The chain couples TRBV7-2 to TRBJ1-2; 8 nucleotides align to TRBD1. Trimming took 1 base from V and 4 from J; bases not matched to a gene: 2. The CDR3 totals 14 residues. Germline CDR1 reads SGHTA; CDR2 reads FQGNSA. CDR3 sequence: CASSLGGQGYGYTF. DNA of the CDR3: TGTGCCAGCAGCTTAGGCGGACAGGGCTATGGCTACACCTTC.

V gene TRBV7-8 combines with J gene TRBJ2-3; 10 bases agree with TRBD2. CDR3 length: 16 residues. CDR1 is SGHVS and CDR2 is FQNEAQ in the germline V gene. V dropped 1 base and J dropped 3; count of bases not matched to a gene: 4. DNA for the CDR3: TGTGCCAGCAGCTTAGAAAGCGGGAGGGCTACAGATACGCAGTATTTT. This translates into CASSLESGRATDTQYF.

The chain is built from TRBV5-6 and TRBJ2-5; weak D call: TRBD1 (6 bases). Germline lookup yields CDR1 SGHDT and CDR2 YYEEEE. The CDR3 length is 15 residues. The V and J ends lost 0 bases and 0 bases respectively, with 9 bases between them. The CDR3 coding sequence is TGTGCCAGCAGCTTGGCCACAGGGTACCAAGAGACCCAGTACTTC. Translating it yields CASSLATGYQETQYF.

As concerns this clone: The same CDR3 can be traced to other DNA sequences in this sample. The CDR3 region has the DNA TGTGCCAGCAGCGGGGGTGGAAATCAGCCCCAGCATTTT. Protein: CASSGGGNQPQHF. V usage is TRBV2 and J usage is TRBJ1-5; D is perhaps TRBD1 (5 bases). CDR3 size: 13 residues. The V end lost 6 bases, the J end lost 4 bases, and 10 bases lay between the germline ends. Germline CDR1 reads SNHLY; CDR2 reads FYNNEI. Variable domain in full (rest from reference TRBV2 and TRBJ1-5): EPEVTQTPSHQVTQMGQEVILRCVPISNHLYFYWYRQILGQKVEFLVSFYNNEISEKSEIFDDQFSVERPDGSNFTLKIRSTKLEDSAMYFCASSGGGNQPQHFGDGTRLSIL.

The chain carries TRBV18 and TRBJ2-2, with D maybe TRBD2 (6 bases). Germline V gene sequence: CDR1 KGHSH, CDR2 LQKENI. This CDR3 has 16 residues. The V end lost 4 bases, the J end lost 1 base, and 13 bases lay between the germline ends. This CDR3 is CASSLRLVENTGELFF. CDR3 coding DNA: TGTGCCAGCTCACTCAGACTAGTCGAGAACACCGGGGAGCTGTTTTTT.

The CDR3 is CASSVFGSGPLHF. CDR3 DNA: TGTGCCAGCAGCGTTTTTGGGAGTGGCCCCCTCCACTTT. This chain connects TRBV9 to TRBJ1-6; the D is unclear. CDR3 length equals 13 residues. Per the germline V gene, CDR1 is SGDLS and CDR2 is YYNGEE. The V and J ends lost 2 bases and 13 bases respectively, with 13 bases between them.

The V gene is TRBV4-2, the J gene TRBJ2-1, with a weak D call TRBD2 (5 bases). V lost 1 base and J lost 4, with 11 bases in between. The CDR3 has 15 residues. The V gene's germline CDR1 is LGHNA and CDR2 YNFKEQ. CDR3 nucleotide sequence: TGTGCCAGCAGCCAAGCCGGGGAGCTTTACAATGAGCAGTTCTTC. It translates to CASSQAGELYNEQFF.

A single count supports this clone. This chain links TRBV5-1 with TRBJ2-2; TRBD1 matches 7 bases. V lost 7 bases to trimming and J lost 0 bases; unmatched junction nucleotides: 6. This CDR3 is built from 15 residues. CDR1 is SGHRS, CDR2 YFSETQ, per germline. The CDR3 protein is CASRSGQANTGELFF. In DNA, the CDR3 is TGCGCCAGCCGGAGTGGACAGGCGAACACCGGGGAGCTGTTTTTT.

In DNA, the CDR3 is TGTGCCAGCAGTCCCGGGACTAGCGGGAGTTACGAGCAGTACTTC. It yields the protein CASSPGTSGSYEQYF. The chain couples TRBV27 to TRBJ2-7, with TRBD2 identical over 14 bases. Germline V lookup: CDR1 MNHEY, CDR2 SMNVEV (reference sequence). The CDR3 sequence is 15 residues long. The V and J ends lost 5 bases and 4 bases, in that order; junction bases with no gene match: 4.

The chain is built from TRBV19 and TRBJ1-2, with D possibly TRBD1 on 5 matching bases. The CDR3 is 15 amino acids. V was shortened by 8 bases and J by 0 bases, with 16 bases between the two germline ends. Germline V gene lookup returns CDR1 LNHDA and CDR2 SQIVND (reference sequence). This CDR3 is CASSRGDRANYGYTF. CDR3 DNA sequence: TGTGCCAGTTCGAGGGGAGACAGAGCTAACTATGGCTACACCTTC.

V is TRBV11-2 and J is TRBJ1-4; 9 bases match TRBD1. The CDR3 totals 17 residues. V trimming: 5 bases; J trimming: 0 bases; junction bases outside the gene matches: 7. Germline V gives CDR1 SGHAT, CDR2 FQNNGV. This CDR3 reads CASSGGQGKSTNEKLFF. The CDR3 DNA follows: TGTGCCAGCAGCGGGGGACAGGGTAAATCAACTAATGAAAAACTGTTTTTT. Full variable domain (missing parts from reference TRBV11-2 and TRBJ1-4): EAGVAQSPRYKIIEKRQSVAFWCNPISGHATLYWYQQILGQGPKLLIQFQNNGVVDDSQLPKDRFSAERLKGVDSTLKIQPAKLEDSAVYLCASSGGQGKSTNEKLFFGSGTQLSVL.

The chain joins TRBV9 to TRBJ2-6; 8 nucleotides match TRBD1. J was trimmed by 0 bases and V by 4 bases; bases with no gene match: 3. Germline CDR1 reads SGDLS; CDR2 reads YYNGEE. This CDR3 has 16 amino acids. The CDR3 region has the DNA TGTGCCAGCAGCCTGGACAGGGTCTCTGGGGCCAACGTCCTGACTTTC. This encodes CASSLDRVSGANVLTF.

The chain is built from TRBV11-3 and TRBJ2-3, with 9 bases that match TRBD1. The trim removed 5 bases at V and 7 bases at J, leaving 13 bases unmatched. The CDR3 totals 16 residues. Germline assignment: CDR1 SGHNT and CDR2 YENEEA. The CDR3 DNA sequence: TGTGCCAGCAGCCCCGAGGGGGACAGGGCTACGAATACGCAGTATTTT. This gives the protein CASSPEGDRATNTQYF.

J is TRBJ1-6 and V is TRBV20-1; D gene uncertain. The CDR3 spans 11 residues. Germline values: CDR1 DFQATT, CDR2 SNEGSKA (reference sequence). V shed 3 bases and J shed 14 bases, with 11 bases lying between them. CDR3 in DNA: TGCAGTGCTAGGTACGAAAAAGCCCTCCACTTT. Its protein is CSARYEKALHF.

The rearrangement uses TRBV7-4 and TRBJ1-1; D is perhaps TRBD1 (5 bases). Germline lookup yields CDR1 SGHVT and CDR2 SQSDAQ. The CDR3 is 15 amino acids. V was trimmed by 3 bases and J by 1 base, leaving 12 bases between them. The CDR3 DNA reads TGTGCCAGCAGCTTGCTGGGACGGAAGAACACTGAAGCTTTCTTT. Its translation is CASSLLGRKNTEAFF.

In this sample, this clone turned up once. This chain joins TRBV30 and TRBJ2-1, with 7 bases that match TRBD2. J lost 6 bases, V lost 1 base, and 12 bases had no gene match. The CDR3 runs to 16 residues. Per the germline V gene, CDR1 is GTSNPN and CDR2 is SVGIG (reference sequence). In DNA form, the CDR3 reads TGTGCCTGGAGTGGGTATCGGGCGGGAGTAGTCAATGAGCAGTTCTTC. Amino acid sequence: CAWSGYRAGVVNEQFF.

V usage is TRBV6-6 and J usage is TRBJ1-6; TRBD1 might be the D (5 bases). The CDR3 runs 13 residues. The V end was cut by 8 bases, the J end by 4 bases, with 9 bases between. In germline, CDR1 is MNHNY, CDR2 SVGAGI (reference sequence). Written as DNA, the CDR3 is TGTGCCAGCCAGGGTGGTTATAATTCACCCCTCCACTTT. The encoded protein is CASQGGYNSPLHF.

The CDR3 sequence: CASRSRDNEQFF. DNA for the CDR3: TGTGCCAGCAGAAGCAGAGACAATGAGCAGTTCTTC. The V gene is TRBV12-3 or TRBV12-4, the J gene TRBJ2-1; unclear D gene. The CDR3 has 12 residues. The V gene lost 6 bases and the J gene lost 5 bases, with 8 bases spanning the gap.

About this clone: Within the sample, other DNA sequences also encode this same CDR3. V and J are TRBV5-1 and TRBJ2-2, with D unresolved. Trimming removed 0 bases from V and 0 bases from J, with 6 bases in between. The CDR3 contains 15 residues. Germline-derived CDR1 and CDR2 are SGHRS and YFSETQ. The CDR3 DNA reads TGCGCCAGCAGCTTGGCTGCGGCGAACACCGGGGAGCTGTTTTTT. Its translation: CASSLAAANTGELFF.